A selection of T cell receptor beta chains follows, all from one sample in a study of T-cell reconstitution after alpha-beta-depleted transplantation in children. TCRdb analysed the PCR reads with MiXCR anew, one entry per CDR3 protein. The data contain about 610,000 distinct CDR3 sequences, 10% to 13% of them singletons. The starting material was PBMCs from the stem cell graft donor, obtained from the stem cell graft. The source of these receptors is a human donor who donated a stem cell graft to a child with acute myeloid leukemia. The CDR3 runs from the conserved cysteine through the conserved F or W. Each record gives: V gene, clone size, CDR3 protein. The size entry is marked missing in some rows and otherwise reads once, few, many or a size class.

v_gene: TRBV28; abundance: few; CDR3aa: CASRSLGFEMTQETQYF
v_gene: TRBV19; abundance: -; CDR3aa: CASHNVGGYQPQHF
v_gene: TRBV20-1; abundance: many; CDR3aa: CSARDSQVLSGANVLTF
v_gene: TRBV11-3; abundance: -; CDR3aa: CASSPGLAGGHHEQYF
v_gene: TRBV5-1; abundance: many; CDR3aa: CASRAGQKNTGELFF
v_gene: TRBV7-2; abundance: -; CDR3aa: CASSLAAGGVRETQYF
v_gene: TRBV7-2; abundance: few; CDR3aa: CASSLGGAKFF
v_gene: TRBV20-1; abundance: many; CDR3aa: CSAPSKGSTDTQYF
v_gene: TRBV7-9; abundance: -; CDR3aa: CASSSFANSPGEQYF
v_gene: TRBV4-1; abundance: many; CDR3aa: CASSQVRGTEAFF
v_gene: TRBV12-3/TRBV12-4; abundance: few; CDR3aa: CASSFIGTIGETQYF